The subject of this entry is one T cell receptor (beta chain). What it binds is unknown. This sample was included in a study of response to subunit inactivated influenza vaccine. TCRdb re-called the RT-PCR reads through MiXCR, storing one row per CDR3 protein. The repertoire consists of more than 600,000 distinct CDR3 sequences, with approximately 17% occurring once and the leading ten covering roughly 11%. Study-wide results and limits: Only a handful of new T cells, the authors suggested, are recruited with each seasonal influenza vaccination.

Germline CDR1 SNHLY, CDR2 FYNNEI. Losses at the gene ends were 8 bases for V and 8 bases for J; bases not matched to a gene: 9. The CDR3 is made up of 14 amino acids. V is TRBV2 and J is TRBJ2-1; 10 bases match TRBD1. The specimen comprised PBMCs from blood, sampled around 5 days after vaccination. This sequence was found in a man aged 45-60 years who received an inactivated influenza vaccine. In nucleotides, the CDR3 is TGTGCCAGCGCCAGGACAGGGGGTCGGGATGAGCAGTTCTTC. This gives the protein CASARTGGRDEQFF.